A selection of T cell receptor beta chains follows, all from one sample in a study of beta chain features in type 1 diabetes. Produced via immunoSEQ multiplex PCR; TCRdb's table is partial and in-frame only. The data show about 260,000 clones, 24% seen once. Input material: naive CD4+ T cells from blood. The origin of the receptors is a woman under 40 with type 1 diabetes. CDR3s include the opening cysteine and the closing phenylalanine or tryptophan. Fields, in order: CDR3 length, D gene, V gene, clone size, J gene, CDR3 DNA, CDR3 protein. The D gene is left open where the match is weak. Clone size, where shown, is once, few, many, or a class for clones that have expanded.

>14|NA|TRBV6-5|few|TRBJ2-5
TGTGCCAGCAGTTACTTGGACGGCGGGGAGACCCAGTACTTC
CASSYLDGGETQYF
>18|NA|TRBV4-1|few|TRBJ1-1
TGCGCCAGCAGCCAAGAAGCACCCCGGTCGGTGATGCACACTGAAGCTTTCTTT
CASSQEAPRSVMHTEAFF
>11|NA|TRBV9|few|TRBJ2-1
TGTGCCAGCAGCGGAAACGGTGAGCAGTTCTTC
CASSGNGEQFF
>15|TRBD1|TRBV7-2|few|TRBJ2-7
TGTGCCAGCAGCTTTCTTCCGGGACAGGGTAGTGAGCAGTACTTC
CASSFLPGQGSEQYF
>15|TRBD1|TRBV5-4|few|TRBJ2-2
TGTGCCAGCAGTCTACAGGGGAGAGACACCGGGGAGCTGTTTTTT
CASSLQGRDTGELFF
>12|NA|TRBV7-9|few|TRBJ1-1
TGTGCCAGCAGCTTCTGGAACACTGAAGCTTTCTTT
CASSFWNTEAFF
>16|NA|TRBV10-2|NA|TRBJ2-1
TGCGCCACCCAGGCATTTAGCGGAGCGGTAATCCATGAGCAGTTCTTC
CATQAFSGAVIHEQFF
>14|TRBD2|TRBV7-2|once|TRBJ2-7
TGTGCCAGCAGCGGCAGACTAGCGGGACTTGCGCAGTACTTC
CASSGRLAGLAQYF
>15|TRBD1|TRBV6-5|NA|TRBJ1-2
TGTGCCAGCAGTTACTCAGGGGGCGTAAACTATGGCTACACCTTC
CASSYSGGVNYGYTF
>14|TRBD1|TRBV2|NA|TRBJ1-2
TGTGCCAGCAGTGGACAGGGGGCCGGCTATGGCTACACCTTC
CASSGQGAGYGYTF
>15|NA|TRBV19|few|TRBJ2-1
TGTGCCAGTAGTATAGCAAGCAAGAGGTACAATGAGCAGTTCTTC
CASSIASKRYNEQFF
>12|NA|TRBV29-1|NA|TRBJ2-5
TGCAGCGTTGGTGGGCGGGTAGGGACCCAGTACTTC
CSVGGRVGTQYF
>14|NA|TRBV29-1|NA|TRBJ1-1
TGCAGCGTTGTCTACGGTTTTGTCGGCACTGAAGCTTTCTTT
CSVVYGFVGTEAFF
>13|NA|TRBV19|NA|TRBJ2-1
TGTGCCAGTAGTATCGGGACATACAATGAGCAGTTCTTC
CASSIGTYNEQFF
>14|TRBD1|TRBV27|few|TRBJ1-2
TGTGCCAGCAGTTCCCGACAGGGGCAATGGGGCTACACCTTC
CASSSRQGQWGYTF
>16|TRBD1|TRBV30|few|TRBJ2-7
TGTGCCTGGAGTGTAACCAGGGGGCAGGCGGTCGGCGAGCAGTACTTC
CAWSVTRGQAVGEQYF
>20|TRBD1|TRBV28|few|TRBJ1-1
TGTGCCAGTCGATTTATAAGGTACGGACAGGTAGTCACCATGAACACTGAAGCTTTCTTT
CASRFIRYGQVVTMNTEAFF
>17|TRBD2|TRBV7-3|NA|TRBJ2-1
TGTGCCAGCAGGAACACCTTCGCGGGAGGGGGCCTCGATGAGCAGTTCTTC
CASRNTFAGGGLDEQFF
>14|TRBD1|TRBV2|NA|TRBJ2-2
TGTGCCAGCAGAACAGAGACAGGGACCGGGGAGCTGTTTTTT
CASRTETGTGELFF
>17|TRBD1|TRBV15|few|TRBJ2-7
TGTGCCACCAGCAGAAAACGACCGGGACAGGGATCGAGGGAGCAGTACTTC
CATSRKRPGQGSREQYF
>15|TRBD1|TRBV28|few|TRBJ1-2
TGTGCCAGCAGTTTAACCCCGGGACAGGGGGGTGGCTACACCTTC
CASSLTPGQGGGYTF
>17|TRBD2|TRBV29-1|few|TRBJ2-1
TGCAGCGTCTTGGGACTTAGGACTAGTGACTCCTACAATGAGCAGTTCTTC
CSVLGLRTSDSYNEQFF
>14|TRBD1|TRBV7-3|few|TRBJ2-1
TGTGCCAGCAGCCCGGGGACAGCCGTGAATGAGCAGTTCTTC
CASSPGTAVNEQFF
>12|NA|TRBV30|few|TRBJ2-3
TGTGCCTGGAGTGTCGGGGCAGATACGCAGTATTTT
CAWSVGADTQYF
>13|TRBD1|TRBV5-1|NA|TRBJ2-7
TGCGCCAGCAGCTTGGGGGACAGGGACGAGCAGTACTTC
CASSLGDRDEQYF
>14|TRBD2|TRBV7-9|NA|TRBJ2-7
TGTGCCAGCAGCCTAGCGGGAGGGTACTACGAGCAGTACTTC
CASSLAGGYYEQYF
>13|NA|TRBV5-4|NA|TRBJ1-2
TGTGCCAGCCAGGCCTCAGGGGTTTATGGCTACACCTTC
CASQASGVYGYTF
>15|NA|TRBV7-2|NA|TRBJ1-5
TGTGCCAGCACCGGGATACAATATAGCAATCAGCCCCAGCATTTT
CASTGIQYSNQPQHF
>13|NA|TRBV11-2|NA|TRBJ1-4
TGTGCCAGCAGCCGGGGACTGAATGAAAAACTGTTTTTT
CASSRGLNEKLFF
>14|NA|TRBV7-9|NA|TRBJ1-1
TGTGCCAGCAGCTTCCAGACAGGGAACACTGAAGCTTTCTTT
CASSFQTGNTEAFF
>14|NA|TRBV15|NA|TRBJ1-3
TGTGCCACCAGCAGAGATCGGGGAGAAAACACCATATATTTT
CATSRDRGENTIYF
>16|TRBD2|TRBV5-4|NA|TRBJ2-5
TGTGCCAGCAGCCGCCCGGGTCTAGCGGGAGTTGAGACCCAGTACTTC
CASSRPGLAGVETQYF
>13|NA|TRBV11-2|few|TRBJ2-3
TGTGCCAGCAGCTTAGATTCCTCAGATACGCAGTATTTT
CASSLDSSDTQYF
>18|TRBD2|TRBV27|few|TRBJ2-1
TGTGCCAGCAGTTGGAGACTAGCGGGCTCCCGCTCCTACAATGAGCAGTTCTTC
CASSWRLAGSRSYNEQFF
>16|TRBD2|TRBV7-2|NA|TRBJ2-7
TGTGCCAGCAGCTTAGGTACTAGCGGGAGACTCTACGAGCAGTACTTC
CASSLGTSGRLYEQYF
>19|TRBD1|TRBV19|NA|TRBJ2-7
TGTGCCAGTAGTATAGGGGGGACAGGCGGTAGAGAGCGATCCTACGAGCAGTACTTC
CASSIGGTGGRERSYEQYF
>15|TRBD2|TRBV5-4|NA|TRBJ2-5
TGTGCCAGCAGCTTGAACGCGGGAGGGAGGGAGACCCAGTACTTC
CASSLNAGGRETQYF
>15|TRBD2|TRBV19|once|TRBJ2-3
TGTGCCAGTAGTCGAAGCGGGACTAGCACAGATACGCAGTATTTT
CASSRSGTSTDTQYF
>15|TRBD1|TRBV7-2|few|TRBJ2-1
TGTGCCAGCAGCTTAGACAGGGGGCAGTACGATGAGCAGTTCTTC
CASSLDRGQYDEQFF
>15|NA|TRBV7-9|NA|TRBJ2-3
TGTGCCAGCAGCTCTTACGGACTTCGCACAGATACGCAGTATTTT
CASSSYGLRTDTQYF
>15|NA|TRBV29-1|NA|TRBJ2-3
TGCAGCGTTGAAGGGGTTAGCGGATACACAGATACGCAGTATTTT
CSVEGVSGYTDTQYF
>11|NA|TRBV2|few|TRBJ2-7
TGTGCCAGCAGTGTTATAGATGAGCAGTACTTC
CASSVIDEQYF
>16|TRBD2|TRBV11-2|NA|TRBJ2-3
TGTGCCAGCAGCGGCCCGTTGGCGGGAGGGCCAGATACGCAGTATTTT
CASSGPLAGGPDTQYF
>13|TRBD1|TRBV10-3|NA|TRBJ1-5
TGTGCCATCCAGGCACAGGGGGAACAGCCCCAGCATTTT
CAIQAQGEQPQHF